The 28 T cell receptor beta chains listed next were all sequenced from one sample in a study of blood T cell repertoires in COVID-19. Assay used: immunoSEQ multiplex PCR; TCRdb lists only in-frame clones, some missing. In the table there are about 26,000 clones, 82% of which are singletons. The sequencing input was peripheral blood. The receptors here all came from a human donor in a cohort sampled during active COVID-19.

The chain carries TRBV18 and TRBJ1-5; tentative D call: TRBD1 (6 bases). Looked up from germline, CDR1 is KGHSH and CDR2 is LQKENI. The CDR3 extends over 19 amino acids. The V end lost 0 bases, the J end lost 3 bases, and 21 bases lay between the germline ends. The CDR3 is CASSPPFSSQGIYNQPQHF. CDR3 bases: TGTGCCAGCTCACCACCTTTCTCGTCGCAGGGGATTTACAATCAGCCCCAGCATTTT.

This clone has only one observation. The chain links TRBV28 to TRBJ2-5, with 12 bases identical to TRBD2. The V segment lost 6 bases and the J segment 2 bases; nucleotides outside the gene matches: 7. CDR3 length: 16 amino acids. CDR1 MDHEN and CDR2 SYDVKM come from the germline V gene. DNA of the CDR3: TGTGCCAGCAGGACTACCGGACTAGCGGGACAAGAGACCCAGTACTTC. Its protein product is CASRTTGLAGQETQYF. Combining the CDR3 with reference TRBV28 and TRBJ2-5 gives the whole variable domain DVKVTQSSRYLVKRTGEKVFLECVQDMDHENMFWYRQDPGLGLRLIYFSYDVKMKEKGDIPEGYSVSREKKERFSLILESASTNQTSMYLCASRTTGLAGQETQYFGPGTRLLVL.

This chain joins TRBV7-6 and TRBJ2-7; the match to TRBD2 covers 14 bases. Germline loops: CDR1 SGHVS, CDR2 FNYEAQ. CDR3 size: 15 residues. Unmatched junction bases numbered 2, after V lost 1 base and J lost 6 bases. CDR3 sequence reads: CASSLGGTSGSEQYF. As DNA, the CDR3 is TGTGCCAGCAGCTTAGGGGGGACTAGCGGGAGCGAGCAGTACTTC.

The V gene is TRBV28, the J gene TRBJ1-2; TRBD1 matches at 9 bases. Germline CDR1 and CDR2: MDHEN and SYDVKM. The V and J ends lost 5 bases and 4 bases, in that order; junction bases with no gene match: 8. This CDR3 region has 15 residues. DNA for the CDR3: TGTGCCAGCAGTACAAACAGGGGGCTGGGCTATGGCTACACCTTC. Its translation: CASSTNRGLGYGYTF.

V is TRBV4-3 and J is TRBJ2-3; unclear D gene. The V end lost 0 bases, the J end lost 2 bases, and 6 bases lay between the germline ends. Germline assignment: CDR1 LGHNA and CDR2 YSLEER. The CDR3 runs 14 residues. CDR3 DNA: TGCGCCAGCAGCCAAGATCAGGCCACAGATACGCAGTATTTT. Amino acids: CASSQDQATDTQYF.

The chain uses TRBV15 and TRBJ1-6, with D possibly being TRBD1 (5 bases). This CDR3 spans 14 amino acids. Trimming pared 6 bases from V and 5 bases from J, leaving 11 bases between. Germline V lookup: CDR1 LNHNV, CDR2 YYDKDF (reference sequence). The CDR3 is CATSGHRNNSPLHF. The CDR3 nucleotides are TGTGCCACCAGTGGACACCGAAATAATTCACCCCTCCACTTT.

In its sample, this clone was seen a few times. The chain is built from TRBV6-1 and TRBJ2-1; weak D call: TRBD2 (5 bases). The CDR3 sequence is 15 residues long. The germline V and J ends were trimmed by 2 bases and 4 bases, with 12 bases remaining between them. CDR1 MNHNS and CDR2 SASEGT come from the germline V gene. CDR3 loop: CASSELVGEYNEQFF. In DNA form, the CDR3 reads TGTGCCAGCAGTGAACTAGTTGGGGAGTACAATGAGCAGTTCTTC.

The chain carries TRBV27 and TRBJ1-5; D call uncertain. The CDR3 totals 14 residues. The germline V gene encodes CDR1 MNHEY and CDR2 SMNVEV (reference sequence). Trimming stripped 6 bases from V and 0 bases from J, with 9 bases between. The CDR3 nucleotides are TGTGCCAGCAGCCCTGTAGATAGCAATCAGCCCCAGCATTTT. As protein: CASSPVDSNQPQHF.

This chain uses TRBV2 with TRBJ2-5, with TRBD2 matching over 9 bases. The CDR3 extends over 18 amino acids. The ends lost 6 bases at V and 2 bases at J; junction bases unmatched: 16. CDR1 SNHLY and CDR2 FYNNEI come from the germline V gene. Written as DNA, the CDR3 is TGTGCCAGCAGCGGGTACCAGTTCGAGCGGGAGGAGCAAGAGACCCAGTACTTC. This encodes CASSGYQFEREEQETQYF. Drawing the rest from reference TRBV2 and TRBJ2-5, the complete variable domain is EPEVTQTPSHQVTQMGQEVILRCVPISNHLYFYWYRQILGQKVEFLVSFYNNEISEKSEIFDDQFSVERPDGSNFTLKIRSTKLEDSAMYFCASSGYQFEREEQETQYFGPGTRLLVL.

CDR3 nucleotide sequence: TGTGCCAGCAGTGAAAGTAGGGCAGGGAATGAGCAGTTCTTC. Amino acids: CASSESRAGNEQFF. The V call is TRBV6-1, the J call TRBJ2-1, with D maybe TRBD1 (5 bases). There are 14 residues in the CDR3. V was shortened by 2 bases and J by 7 bases, with 12 bases between the two germline ends. Per the germline V gene, CDR1 is MNHNS and CDR2 is SASEGT.

The chain uses TRBV7-9 and TRBJ2-5; 7 bases align to TRBD2. The CDR3 has 17 amino acids. Looked up from germline, CDR1 is SEHNR and CDR2 is FQNEAQ (reference sequence). Trimming at V came to 5 bases and at J to 5 bases, leaving 17 bases not matched to a gene. The chain's CDR3 is CASSPRGGRGDLETQYF. The CDR3 coding sequence is TGTGCCAGCAGCCCCCGGGGCGGGAGAGGCGATTTGGAGACCCAGTACTTC. Drawing the rest from reference TRBV7-9 and TRBJ2-5, the complete variable domain is DTGVSQNPRHKITKRGQNVTFRCDPISEHNRLYWYRQTLGQGPEFLTYFQNEAQLEKSRLLSDRFSAERPKGSFSTLEIQRTEQGDSAMYLCASSPRGGRGDLETQYFGPGTRLLVL.

V and J are TRBV4-2 and TRBJ2-7; 10 nucleotides agree with TRBD1. The V gene's germline CDR1 is LGHNA and CDR2 YNFKEQ. The CDR3 is 15 residues long. J was trimmed by 9 bases and V by 0 bases; bases with no gene match: 8. This chain's CDR3 is CASSQDGTGDVMQYF. The CDR3, as DNA: TGTGCCAGCAGCCAAGATGGGACAGGGGATGTCATGCAGTACTTC.

This clone was seen a handful of times. This chain links TRBV4-1 with TRBJ2-7; perhaps TRBD1 as D (5 bases). With 2 bases removed from V and 10 bases from J, the gap between germline ends came to 12 bases. CDR1 is MGHRA and CDR2 is YSYEKL in the germline V gene. The CDR3 covers 12 residues. The CDR3 region is CASSQKGAPQYF. The DNA of the CDR3 is TGCGCCAGCAGCCAAAAAGGGGCGCCTCAGTACTTC.

This clone was observed once. J is TRBJ2-3 and V is TRBV7-2, with D maybe TRBD2 (5 bases). Deletions cut 5 bases from V and 0 bases from J, with 9 bases between. Germline values: CDR1 SGHTA, CDR2 FQGNSA. This CDR3 has 14 amino acids. The chain's CDR3 is CASSLDYSTDTQYF. Here the CDR3 DNA reads TGTGCCAGCAGCCTCGACTATAGCACAGATACGCAGTATTTT.

This chain uses TRBV6-4 with TRBJ2-1, with 10 positions matching TRBD1. V shed 8 bases, J shed 4 bases, and the junction held 8 bases outside the gene matches. This CDR3 has 15 amino acids. Germline V gives CDR1 MRHNA, CDR2 SNTAGT. Written as DNA, the CDR3 is TGTGCCAGCCAACCGGACAGGGGGGAATACAATGAGCAGTTCTTC. It is translated as CASQPDRGEYNEQFF.

This clone was counted once. This sequence joins TRBV11-3 and TRBJ2-5; the match to TRBD2 covers 10 bases. The CDR3 spans 17 residues. V shed 5 bases, J shed 5 bases, and the junction held 14 bases outside the gene matches. Germline assignment: CDR1 SGHNT and CDR2 YENEEA. This chain's CDR3 is CASSRRPSSGGAETQYF. The CDR3 region has the DNA TGTGCCAGCAGCCGCAGACCATCTAGCGGGGGCGCGGAGACCCAGTACTTC.

The V gene is TRBV12-3 or TRBV12-4, the J gene TRBJ2-5, with TRBD2 identical over 7 bases. This CDR3 is 12 amino acids long. V shed 3 bases, J shed 13 bases, and the junction held 8 bases outside the gene matches. CDR3 nucleotides: TGTGCCAGCAGTTTGGGCGGCGGGGGAAGGTACTTC. The encoded protein is CASSLGGGGRYF.

The chain employs TRBV7-2 and TRBJ2-7; D is perhaps TRBD2 (5 bases). CDR3 size: 14 residues. Germline values: CDR1 SGHTA, CDR2 FQGNSA. Trimming took off 4 bases at V and 2 bases at J, with 12 bases between the two ends. CDR3 protein: CASSSTTGAYEQYF. CDR3 coding DNA: TGTGCCAGCAGCTCGACTACCGGGGCCTACGAGCAGTACTTC.

The V gene is TRBV28, the J gene TRBJ2-5; no clear D gene. CDR3 length: 13 residues. Trimming took off 8 bases at V and 2 bases at J, with 12 bases between the two ends. Germline V gene data show CDR1 as MDHEN and CDR2 as SYDVKM. CDR3 nucleotides: TGTGCCAGCTTTAATCAGTTACAAGAGACCCAGTACTTC. Encoded protein: CASFNQLQETQYF.

V gene TRBV7-2 combines with J gene TRBJ1-2, with a possible D match to TRBD1 (5 bases). The V end was cut by 2 bases, the J end by 8 bases, with 21 bases between. Germline-derived CDR1 and CDR2 are SGHTA and FQGNSA. The CDR3 runs to 16 residues. This CDR3 is CASSLNSGGPSWGYTF. The CDR3 DNA reads as TGTGCCAGCAGCTTAAATTCCGGGGGACCCTCTTGGGGCTACACCTTC.

The gene calls are TRBV27 and TRBJ1-6, with a possible D match to TRBD1 (5 bases). The CDR3 has 15 residues. CDR1 MNHEY and CDR2 SMNVEV come from the germline V gene (reference sequence). Trimming left V 0 bases short and J 7 bases short, with 10 bases between. CDR3 in DNA: TGTGCCAGCAGTTTATCGGCAGGGCGCAATTCACCCCTCCACTTT. Translating it yields CASSLSAGRNSPLHF.

The chain carries TRBV5-4 and TRBJ1-1, with D perhaps TRBD1 (6 bases). The germline V gene has CDR1 SGHNT and CDR2 YYREEE (reference sequence). This CDR3 comprises 16 residues. V gave up 0 bases and J gave up 8 bases, with 20 bases separating them. The chain's CDR3 is CASSLGGRRGQGEAFF. In nucleotides, the CDR3 is TGTGCCAGCAGCTTGGGGGGGCGACGGGGTCAAGGGGAAGCTTTCTTT.

This clone came up a few times. V gene TRBV27 combines with J gene TRBJ1-2, with 7 bases fitting TRBD1. Losses at the gene ends were 5 bases for V and 6 bases for J; bases not matched to a gene: 12. The length of the CDR3 is 15 residues. Germline CDR1 reads MNHEY; CDR2 reads SMNVEV (reference sequence). The CDR3 protein is CASSPGRGLVNGYTF. The CDR3 DNA reads TGTGCCAGCAGTCCCGGTAGGGGGCTCGTCAATGGCTACACCTTC.

The V and J genes are TRBV18 and TRBJ1-1; D not resolved. Germline V gene lookup returns CDR1 KGHSH and CDR2 LQKENI. This CDR3 contains 13 residues. Trimming left V 3 bases short and J 1 base short, with 6 bases between. DNA for the CDR3: TGTGCCAGCTCACCTCGGGGGAACACTGAAGCTTTCTTT. Amino acid sequence: CASSPRGNTEAFF.

This clone was seen just once. V usage is TRBV9 and J usage is TRBJ1-1, with a possible D match to TRBD1 (6 bases). V lost 4 bases, J lost 5 bases, and 21 bases lay in between. Germline values: CDR1 SGDLS, CDR2 YYNGEE. CDR3 length equals 16 residues. As DNA, the CDR3 is TGTGCCAGCAGCCCCTCTCCCGGGACAAAAGGGACTGAAGCTTTCTTT. Translating it yields CASSPSPGTKGTEAFF.

This sequence joins TRBV28 and TRBJ2-4, with 8 bases matching TRBD1. Trimming took 4 bases from V and 8 from J; bases not matched to a gene: 7. The CDR3 extends over 14 amino acids. The germline CDR1 and CDR2 sequences are MDHEN and SYDVKM. The CDR3 DNA reads as TGTGCCAGCAGTTCAGGACAGGGCGGTTACATTCAGTACTTC. Its translation is CASSSGQGGYIQYF.

V gene TRBV7-8 combines with J gene TRBJ2-5; TRBD1 might be the D (5 bases). The CDR3 runs to 14 residues. The germline gives CDR1 SGHVS, CDR2 FQNEAQ. Trimming stripped 4 bases from V and 5 bases from J, with 14 bases between. In DNA form, the CDR3 reads TGTGCCAGCAGCTCCCAATCAGGGTGGGAGACCCAGTACTTC. Protein: CASSSQSGWETQYF.

V usage is TRBV28 and J usage is TRBJ2-7; 11 bases match TRBD1. This CDR3 has 15 residues. Unmatched junction bases numbered 2, after V lost 3 bases and J lost 1 base. CDR1 is MDHEN and CDR2 is SYDVKM in the germline V gene. CDR3 protein: CASSFRDRGSYEQYF. As DNA, the CDR3 is TGTGCCAGCAGTTTCCGGGACAGGGGGTCCTACGAGCAGTACTTC.